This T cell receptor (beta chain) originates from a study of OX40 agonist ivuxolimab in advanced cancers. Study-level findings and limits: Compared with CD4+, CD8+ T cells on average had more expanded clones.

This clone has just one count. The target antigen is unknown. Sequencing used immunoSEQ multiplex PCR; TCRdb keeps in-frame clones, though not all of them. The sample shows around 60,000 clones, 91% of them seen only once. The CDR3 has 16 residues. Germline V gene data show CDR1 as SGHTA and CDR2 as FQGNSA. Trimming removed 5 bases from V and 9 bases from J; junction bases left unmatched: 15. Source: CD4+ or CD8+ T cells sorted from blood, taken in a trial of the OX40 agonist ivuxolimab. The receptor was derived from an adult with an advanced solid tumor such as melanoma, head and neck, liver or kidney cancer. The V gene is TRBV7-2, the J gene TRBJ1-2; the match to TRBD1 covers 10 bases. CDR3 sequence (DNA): TGTGCCAGCAGCCCTACGGGACAGGGGTCCCTCCGGAGCTACACCTTC. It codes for CASSPTGQGSLRSYTF.